These 20 T cell receptor beta chains were all obtained from the same sample, sequenced in a study of regulatory T cells in long-lasting Graves disease. Researchers made TCR beta libraries by using iRepertoire HTBI primers and running Arm-PCR on CDR3 regions. MiXCR, applied by TCRdb to the multiplex PCR reads, yields one record per CDR3 protein. The profile shows around 500,000 distinct CDR3 sequences, roughly 14% of them singletons. The time point denotes: newly diagnosed GD, antithyroid drugs for less than 3 months. The authors made the TCR library using RNA they extracted from PBMCs. This sample was also put to use in a study of T cells in Graves' hyperthyroidism and ophthalmopathy.

This sample comprised peripheral blood mononuclear cells (PBMCs), obtained at new diagnosis, from a patient treated with antithyroid drugs. Receptors were obtained from a man aged 25-45 years with Graves disease.

This clonotype was observed many times. The chain has TRBV10-3 and TRBJ1-6; maybe TRBD1 (6 bases). CDR3 length: 14 amino acids. The germline V and J ends were trimmed by 5 bases and 13 bases, with 18 bases remaining between them. Germline loops: CDR1 ENHRY, CDR2 SYGVKD. CDR3 coding DNA: TGTGCCATCAGTCCGCGATACCTTGACAGGCCCCTCCACTTT. Protein sequence: CAISPRYLDRPLHF.

J is TRBJ1-1 and V is TRBV9; no definite D call. Germline loops: CDR1 SGDLS, CDR2 YYNGEE. This CDR3 spans 14 amino acids. V lost 0 bases and J 1 base, leaving 7 bases between the germline ends. The CDR3 DNA reads as TGTGCCAGCAGCGTAGACGTCGCGAACACTGAAGCTTTCTTT. Amino acids: CASSVDVANTEAFF.

This clonotype was detected many times. The rearrangement links TRBV7-3 to TRBJ2-7; 8 positions agree with TRBD2. From germline, CDR1 is SGHTA and CDR2 FQGTGA. J was trimmed by 6 bases and V by 4 bases; bases with no gene match: 5. The CDR3 runs to 13 residues. The CDR3 DNA reads TGTGCCAGCAGCTCACGGGAGGGATCCGAGCAGTACTTC. Its translation is CASSSREGSEQYF.

The rearrangement uses TRBV20-1 and TRBJ1-4; no definite D call. The germline V gene has CDR1 DFQATT and CDR2 SNEGSKA (reference sequence). CDR3 length: 10 residues. The CDR3 nucleotides are TGCGGAGTGACTAATGAAAAACTGTTTTTT. It codes for CGVTNEKLFF.

This clonotype was seen a handful of times. The chain joins TRBV3-1 to TRBJ2-7, with 11 bases that match TRBD2. The V and J ends lost 2 bases and 5 bases, in that order; junction bases with no gene match: 8. The CDR3 has 16 amino acids. The germline gives CDR1 LGHDT, CDR2 YNNKEL (reference sequence). The CDR3 loop reads CASSQFHSGRAHEQYF. CDR3 nucleotides: TGTGCCAGCAGCCAATTCCATAGCGGGAGGGCCCACGAGCAGTACTTC.

Ten or more counts support this clonotype. The chain has TRBV20-1 and TRBJ1-1; D remains ambiguous. This CDR3 comprises 11 residues. V lost 2 bases and J 4 bases, leaving 5 bases between the germline ends. CDR1 and CDR2 from the germline V gene are DFQATT and SNEGSKA (reference sequence). The DNA for the CDR3 is TGCAGTGCTAGATCGATCACTGAAGCTTTCTTT. Amino acids: CSARSITEAFF.

This clonotype showed up many times. The J gene is TRBJ1-5, the V gene TRBV27; D is uncertain. This CDR3 has 11 residues. CDR1 and CDR2 (germline): MNHEY, SMNVEV (reference sequence). Trimming took 8 bases from V and 6 from J, leaving 8 bases between them. CDR3 sequence reads: CASGSSQPQHF. The DNA of the CDR3 is TGTGCCAGCGGGTCTAGTCAGCCCCAGCATTTT.

Remarks on this clonotype: One end of the junction varies from germline; a read error may be responsible. J is TRBJ2-5 and V is TRBV7-9, with 11 bases lining up with TRBD2. This CDR3 is 17 amino acids long. Germline-derived CDR1 and CDR2 are SEHNR and FQNEAQ (reference sequence). The CDR3 is CASSFGLAGPYQEIQYF. CDR3 nucleotide sequence: TGTGCCAGCAGTTTCGGACTAGCGGGCCCGTACCAAGAGATCCAGTACTTC.

The V gene is TRBV19, the J gene TRBJ2-5; D is undetermined. Trimming removed 4 bases at V and 3 bases at J, with 12 bases between. Germline CDR1 reads LNHDA; CDR2 reads SQIVND (reference sequence). The CDR3 is made up of 14 amino acids. The CDR3 DNA follows: TGTGCCAGTAGTACCGTCTCGGGTGAAGAGACCCAGTACTTC. Translation: CASSTVSGEETQYF.

This clonotype was recorded many times. The chain employs TRBV24-1 and TRBJ2-1; 8 bases line up with TRBD1. V lost 8 bases, J lost 9 bases, and 5 bases stayed unmatched. CDR1 is KGHDR and CDR2 is SFDVKD in the germline V gene. CDR3 length: 12 residues. The CDR3 DNA is TGTGCCACCATCGGACAGGGCGTTGAGCAGTTCTTC. Translation: CATIGQGVEQFF.

This clonotype was counted at least ten times. The chain uses TRBV10-3 and TRBJ2-7, with 11 bases fitting TRBD2. Germline CDR1 and CDR2: ENHRY and SYGVKD. The J segment lost 3 bases and the V segment lost 8 bases, leaving 0 bases of the junction unmatched. The CDR3 extends over 12 amino acids. The CDR3 DNA reads as TGTGCCATCGGGACTAGCGGCTACGAGCAGTACTTC. Amino acids: CAIGTSGYEQYF.

The table lists this clonotype with many counts. The CDR3 DNA sequence: TGTGCCACCAGTGGAAAACTCACGAACACCGGGGAGCTGTTTTTT. Amino acids: CATSGKLTNTGELFF. The chain links TRBV24-1 to TRBJ2-2; D is undetermined. Deletions cut 5 bases from V and 0 bases from J, with 9 bases between. Germline CDR1 and CDR2: KGHDR and SFDVKD. The CDR3 consists of 15 residues.

This clonotype was seen at least ten times. J is TRBJ2-3 and V is TRBV12-3 or TRBV12-4; D unclear. The length of the CDR3 is 11 residues. V dropped 10 bases and J dropped 6 bases, with 11 bases sitting between them. The CDR3 DNA sequence: TGTGCCACCTCTTCGGAGGATACGCAGTATTTT. Residues: CATSSEDTQYF.

The J gene is TRBJ2-7, the V gene TRBV9, with D maybe TRBD1 (6 bases). The CDR3 contains 12 residues. V gave up 0 bases and J gave up 7 bases, with 8 bases separating them. Germline V gives CDR1 SGDLS, CDR2 YYNGEE. CDR3: CASSVGRGEQYF. CDR3 sequence (DNA): TGTGCCAGCAGCGTAGGCAGGGGAGAGCAGTACTTC.

The table lists this clonotype with a few counts. Just one base apart from a much larger clone, this may be a read error. The chain carries TRBV20-1 and TRBJ1-2; the D gene is possibly TRBD1 (5 bases). The CDR3 contains 12 residues. In germline, CDR1 is DFQATT, CDR2 SNEGSKA (reference sequence). Trimming cost V 4 bases and J 5 bases, with 11 bases left between them. For the CDR3, the DNA is TGCAGTGCTACAGACGGGGGGTATGGCTACACCTTC. This sequence encodes CSATDGGYGYTF.

In its sample, this clonotype was seen many times. The rearrangement joins TRBV29-1 to TRBJ2-5; D unclear. The CDR3 spans 12 residues. Germline V gene data show CDR1 as SQVTM and CDR2 as ANQGSEA. V shed 4 bases and J shed 5 bases, with 11 bases lying between them. Here the CDR3 reads CSVVVLAETQYF. The CDR3 DNA is TGCAGCGTTGTGGTCCTGGCGGAGACCCAGTACTTC.

This clonotype was counted many times. CDR3 bases: TGCGCCAGCAGCTTGGCGGGACCGGGGGCCAACGTCCTGACTTTC. Amino acid sequence: CASSLAGPGANVLTF. This chain links TRBV5-1 with TRBJ2-6, with D perhaps TRBD1 or TRBD2 (5 bases each). V dropped 0 bases and J dropped 4 bases, with 8 bases sitting between them. Germline V gene sequence: CDR1 SGHRS, CDR2 YFSETQ. The CDR3 is made up of 15 amino acids. Full variable domain (outside the CDR3, taken from reference TRBV5-1 and TRBJ2-6): KAGVTQTPRYLIKTRGQQVTLSCSPISGHRSVSWYQQTPGQGLQFLFEYFSETQRNKGNFPGRFSGRQFSNSRSEMNVSTLELGDSALYLCASSLAGPGANVLTFGAGSRLTVL.

V is TRBV7-2 and J is TRBJ2-1; D is unresolved. V was shortened by 5 bases and J by 8 bases, with 13 bases between the two germline ends. The CDR3 length is 13 residues. Germline assignment: CDR1 SGHTA and CDR2 FQGNSA. The CDR3: CASSPGLKDEQFF. The CDR3 nucleotides read TGTGCCAGCAGCCCCGGTCTGAAGGATGAGCAGTTCTTC.

The chain has TRBV29-1 and TRBJ2-3; D tentatively fits TRBD1 or TRBD2 (5 bases each). V lost 7 bases and J lost 4, with 9 bases in between. Per the germline V gene, CDR1 is SQVTM and CDR2 is ANQGSEA. The CDR3 has 11 amino acids. The CDR3, as DNA: TGCAGCGGTGGGACCTCAGATACGCAGTATTTT. This encodes CSGGTSDTQYF.

This chain's CDR3 is CASSLILAGGVSNEQFF. In DNA, the CDR3 is TGTGCCAGCAGTTTAATCCTAGCGGGAGGGGTGAGCAATGAGCAGTTCTTC. The chain has TRBV27 and TRBJ2-1; TRBD2 matches 12 bases. V shed 2 bases, J shed 6 bases, and the junction held 8 bases outside the gene matches. The CDR3 is made up of 17 amino acids. CDR1 is MNHEY, CDR2 SMNVEV, per germline (reference sequence).